The TCR beta chain described here comes from a study of blood T cells in healthy people across ages. A second PCR, run for roughly 7 to 11 cycles, used a sample-barcoded 5' primer plus a J-beta primer mix. A single record per CDR3 protein comes from TCRdb applying MiXCR to the 5' RACE reads. The sample holds 1.5 million to 2 million distinct CDR3 sequences, roughly two fifths seen once. The V end was cut by 0 bases, the J end by 8 bases, with 11 bases between. This CDR3 comprises 13 residues. Germline values: CDR1 SGHRS, CDR2 YFSETQ. This TCR derives from a human donor in good health. Sequenced material: blood. The chain couples TRBV5-1 to TRBJ1-2, with unresolved D. Written as DNA, the CDR3 is TGCGCCAGCAGCTTGGAGGACTCCGGAGGCTACACCTTC. It is translated as CASSLEDSGGYTF.